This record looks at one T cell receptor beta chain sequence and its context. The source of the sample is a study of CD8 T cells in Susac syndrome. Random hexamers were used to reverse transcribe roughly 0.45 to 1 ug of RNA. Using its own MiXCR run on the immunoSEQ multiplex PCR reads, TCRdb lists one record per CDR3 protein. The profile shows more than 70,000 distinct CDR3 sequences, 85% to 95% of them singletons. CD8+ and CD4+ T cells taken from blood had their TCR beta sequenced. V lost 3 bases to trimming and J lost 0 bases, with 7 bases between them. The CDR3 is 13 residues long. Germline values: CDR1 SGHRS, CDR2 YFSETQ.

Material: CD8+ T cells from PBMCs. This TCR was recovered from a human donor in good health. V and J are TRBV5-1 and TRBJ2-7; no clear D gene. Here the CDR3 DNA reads TGCGCCAGCAGCTACAGAGGCTCCTACGAGCAGTACTTC. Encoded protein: CASSYRGSYEQYF.